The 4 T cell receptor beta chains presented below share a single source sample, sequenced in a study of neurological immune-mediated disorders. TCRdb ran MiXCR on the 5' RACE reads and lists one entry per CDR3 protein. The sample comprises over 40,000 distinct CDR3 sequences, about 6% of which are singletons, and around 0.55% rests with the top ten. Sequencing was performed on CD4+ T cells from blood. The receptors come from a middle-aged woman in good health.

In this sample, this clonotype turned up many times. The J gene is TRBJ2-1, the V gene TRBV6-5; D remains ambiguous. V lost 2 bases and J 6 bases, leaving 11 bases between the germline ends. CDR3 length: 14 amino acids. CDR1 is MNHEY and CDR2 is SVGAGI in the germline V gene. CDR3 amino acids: CASSYDPAANEQFF. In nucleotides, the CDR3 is TGTGCCAGCAGTTACGACCCCGCAGCCAATGAGCAGTTCTTC.

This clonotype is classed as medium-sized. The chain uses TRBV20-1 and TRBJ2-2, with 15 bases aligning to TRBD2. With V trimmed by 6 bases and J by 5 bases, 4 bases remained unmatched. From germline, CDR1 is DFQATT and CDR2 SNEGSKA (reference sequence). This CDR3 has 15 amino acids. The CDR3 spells CSATGTSGRTGELFF. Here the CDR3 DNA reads TGCAGTGCAACCGGGACTAGCGGGAGGACCGGGGAGCTGTTTTTT.

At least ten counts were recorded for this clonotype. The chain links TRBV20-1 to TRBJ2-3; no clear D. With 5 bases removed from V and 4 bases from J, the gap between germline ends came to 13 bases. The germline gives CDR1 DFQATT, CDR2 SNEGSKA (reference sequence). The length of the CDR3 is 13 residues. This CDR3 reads CSAEGPAPDTQYF. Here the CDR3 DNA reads TGCAGTGCTGAAGGACCAGCTCCAGATACGCAGTATTTT.

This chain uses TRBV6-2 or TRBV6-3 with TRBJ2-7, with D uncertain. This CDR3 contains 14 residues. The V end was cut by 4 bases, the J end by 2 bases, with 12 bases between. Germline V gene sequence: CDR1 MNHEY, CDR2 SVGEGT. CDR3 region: CASSLTGRTYEQYF. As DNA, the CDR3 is TGTGCCAGCAGTTTGACCGGGCGAACCTACGAGCAGTACTTC.